This is a list of T cell receptor beta chains from one sample in a study of CD8+CD57+ T cells in acquired aplastic anemia. TCRdb re-called the reads with MiXCR, one entry per CDR3 protein. The sample consists of 100,000 to 150,000 distinct CDR3 sequences, over 45% of them appearing once. The sample comprised sorted CD4+, CD8+, or CD8+CD57+ T cells (not recorded which) from PBMCs. These receptors came from a human donor in good health, serving as a control. CDR3s include the opening cysteine and the closing phenylalanine or tryptophan. The D gene is left open where the match is weak. Size is stated for part of the rows, as once, few or many counts, or as a class when the clone is expanded.

D gene,CDR3 length,V gene,clone size,J gene,CDR3 protein,CDR3 DNA
.,11,TRBV7-8,many,TRBJ2-7,CASSLSHEQYF,TGTGCCAGCAGCTTAAGCCACGAGCAGTACTTC
.,17,TRBV18,.,TRBJ1-3,CASSPPYWVGSGNTIYF,TGTGCCAGCTCACCACCCTACTGGGTGGGCTCTGGAAACACCATATATTTT
.,12,TRBV2,once,TRBJ1-5,CASRYSNQPQHF,TGTGCCAGCCGGTATAGCAATCAGCCCCAGCATTTT
.,14,TRBV7-3,.,TRBJ2-7,CASTSGRGGHEQYF,TGTGCCAGCACTTCGGGCAGGGGGGGCCACGAGCAGTACTTC
.,15,TRBV27,.,TRBJ2-6,CANSLQGSGANVLTF,TGTGCCAACAGTTTACAGGGCTCTGGGGCCAACGTCCTGACTTTC
TRBD2,17,TRBV10-3,.,TRBJ2-3,CAISSGTSGGFTDTQYF,TGTGCCATCAGTTCCGGGACTAGCGGGGGGTTCACAGATACGCAGTATTTT
.,15,TRBV28,.,TRBJ2-7,CASSLIAQGKRERYF,TGTGCCAGCAGTTTAATCGCACAGGGCAAAAGGGAGCGGTACTTC
TRBD1,16,TRBV11-1,.,TRBJ2-6,CASSSGQFSGANVLTF,TGTGCCAGCAGCTCGGGACAGTTCTCTGGGGCCAACGTCCTGACTTTC
.,16,TRBV10-3,.,TRBJ1-5,CAISDLGARGNEPQHF,TGTGCCATCAGTGATTTGGGGGCCCGCGGGAATGAGCCCCAGCATTTT
TRBD1,13,TRBV20-1,once,TRBJ1-1,CSAREAGQGYAFF,TGCAGTGCTAGAGAGGCGGGACAGGGTTACGCTTTCTTT
.,12,TRBV20-1,many,TRBJ1-5,CSASLGNQPQHF,TGCAGTGCTAGTTTGGGCAATCAGCCCCAGCATTTT
.,15,TRBV10-2,.,TRBJ2-7,CASSEPPSHTYEQYF,TGCGCCAGCAGTGAGCCGCCTAGCCATACCTACGAGCAGTACTTC
TRBD1,14,TRBV27,few,TRBJ2-2,CASKGQGASGELFF,TGTGCCAGCAAGGGACAGGGGGCGTCCGGGGAGCTGTTTTTT
.,12,TRBV19,once,TRBJ1-1,CASSQQGNEAFF,TGTGCCAGTAGTCAACAGGGCAATGAAGCTTTCTTT
TRBD2,21,TRBV4-1,many,TRBJ2-7,CASSQDFSLAGGYLSSYEQYF,TGCGCCAGCAGCCAAGATTTCAGCCTAGCGGGGGGCTACTTGAGCTCCTACGAGCAGTACTTC
TRBD1,17,TRBV10-3,.,TRBJ2-7,CAISGGAGGQGALEQYF,TGTGCCATCAGCGGTGGGGCTGGGGGGCAGGGGGCGCTTGAGCAGTACTTC
.,15,TRBV7-2,.,TRBJ1-6,CASSPSDTRDSPLHF,TGTGCCAGCAGCCCGAGCGACACGCGGGATTCACCCCTCCACTTT